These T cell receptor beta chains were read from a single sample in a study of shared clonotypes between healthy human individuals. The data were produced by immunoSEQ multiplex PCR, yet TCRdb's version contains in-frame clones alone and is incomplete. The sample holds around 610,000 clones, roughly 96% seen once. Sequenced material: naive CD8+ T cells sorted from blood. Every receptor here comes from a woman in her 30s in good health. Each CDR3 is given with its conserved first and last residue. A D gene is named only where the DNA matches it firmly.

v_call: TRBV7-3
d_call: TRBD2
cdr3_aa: CASSLAGAADTQYF

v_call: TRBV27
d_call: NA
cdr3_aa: CASSPRGGPAFF

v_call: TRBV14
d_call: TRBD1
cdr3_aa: CASSRTGTGIYEQYF

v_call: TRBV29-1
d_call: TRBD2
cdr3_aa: CSVEGSLAGGGYNEQFF

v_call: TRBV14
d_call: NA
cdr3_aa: CASSQVNYEQYF

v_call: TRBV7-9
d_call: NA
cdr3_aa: CASSLGNTIYF

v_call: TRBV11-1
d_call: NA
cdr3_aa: CASSLVGVSAEQYF

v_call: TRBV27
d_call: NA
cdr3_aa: CASSYGGGNTEAFF

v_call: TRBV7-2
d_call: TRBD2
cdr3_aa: CASSLETSGRGTDTQYF

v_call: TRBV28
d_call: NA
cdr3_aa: CASRSTDGNQPQHF

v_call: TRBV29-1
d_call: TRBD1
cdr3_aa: CSVDYGTGVEGYTF

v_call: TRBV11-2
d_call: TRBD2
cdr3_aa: CASSPPGLAGVGEQYF

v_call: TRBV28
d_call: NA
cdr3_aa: CASTPSNQPQHF

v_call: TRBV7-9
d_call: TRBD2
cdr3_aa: CASTPKGWGTSYNEQFF

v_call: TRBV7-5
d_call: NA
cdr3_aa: CVRSDLAGMYEQYF

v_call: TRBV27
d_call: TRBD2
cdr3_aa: CASSPLADYNEQFF

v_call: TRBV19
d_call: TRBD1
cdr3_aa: CASSILGQGALETQYF

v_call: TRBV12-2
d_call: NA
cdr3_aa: CASRFRSPTGSVEEPQHF